This section outlines one T cell receptor (delta chain) sequence together with its context. This clone was counted only a few times. Its antigen remains unidentified. One base separates it from a far larger clone, so it is likely a read error. This CDR3 is also generated by other DNA sequences in the sample. This sample is drawn from a study of γδ T cells in repeated Plasmodium falciparum infection (dated by TCRdb to 2020 to 2023). The study in broad terms: Malian children exposed to intense seasonal malaria transmission were enrolled in the natural-infection arm and compared with Australian children matched for age and gender. Four controlled human malaria infections were administered to roughly 5 malaria-naive U.S. adults over approximately 580 days by bites from P. falciparum NF54-infected Anopheles stephensi mosquitoes. Controlled-infection subjects were sampled at baseline, immediately before selected infections, and 21 days after each infection. The gammadelta TCR repertoires from Mali were analysed in two ways: cross-sectionally during periods with no transmission, and longitudinally across episodes of acute febrile malaria. The study looked at how repeated Plasmodium falciparum infection shapes the human gammadelta T cell repertoire, using both natural infection in Mali and controlled human malaria infection.

What the work shows at the level of the full study, not this receptor alone: Generalizability was limited because the Malian cohort came from a small rural village made up predominantly of one ethnic group. The controlled-infection cohort was small, limiting analysis of inter-individual variability in gammadelta T cell responses.

Preparation of the library involved multiplex PCR. This sample was sequenced with an Illumina MiSeq. From each sorted gammadelta T cell sample, both TCR gamma (TRG) and TCR delta (TRD) chains were sequenced. The original pipeline was this. Repertoire analyses included clonotype tree plots, accumulated frequency of the top 20 clonotypes, diversity index (DI) and D75 metrics. TCRdb called clones afresh from the public reads with CATT; identical DNA rows were later merged. TCRdb assigned the V and J calls; the authors' analysis was not used. The sample table lists approximately 93,000 delta-chain clones, 0.85% to 1% of them with a count of one. The ten biggest clones cover roughly 9.9% of the sample. This receptor was identified in a pool of human donors (malaria-infected and uninfected, not separated). Sequenced material: gamma-delta T cells from blood.

In nucleotides, the sequence is TGTGCCCCTTACTGGGGGAAGTACACCGACAAACTCATCTTT. This encodes CAPYWGKYTDKLIF. This sequence uses TRAV36/DV7 and TRDJ1; 9 of the junction bases match TRDD3. TCRdb lists no J gene, so it was determined here by aligning the DNA to germline. Reading the germline V gene (reference sequence) gives CDR1 VTNFRS and CDR2 LTSSGIE. The CDR3 runs 14 amino acids, cysteine and phenylalanine included. Only the CDR3 DNA is retained, 42 bases long and in frame from the first base.